The 8 T cell receptor beta chains given below trace back to one sample, sequenced in a study of STAT5B mutations in CD4+ large granular lymphocyte leukemia. The table came from immunoSEQ multiplex PCR; TCRdb's copy has only in-frame clones and leaves some out. The table has approximately 35,000 clones, over 60% seen once. Sequencing was done on a sample of CD4+ T cells from blood buffy coats. These receptors originate from a human donor in good health.

J is TRBJ2-1 and V is TRBV19; 8 bases match TRBD2. Germline trimming cut 4 bases from V and 10 bases from J; bases unmatched to any gene: 12. This CDR3 has 15 amino acids. Per the germline V gene, CDR1 is LNHDA and CDR2 is SQIVND (reference sequence). The CDR3 DNA follows: TGTGCCAGTAGTAATACTGGACGGGGGGGCTGGGAGCAGTTCTTC. Translating gives CASSNTGRGGWEQFF.

In the case of this clone: A junction boundary mismatches the germline segment, possibly from a read error. The genes are TRBV7-8 and TRBJ2-7; D ambiguous. CDR3 length equals 11 residues. The germline V gene encodes CDR1 SGHVS and CDR2 FQNEAQ. As DNA, the CDR3 is TGTGCCAGCGGCTTTAGGAACGAGCAGTACTTC. It encodes CASGFRNEQYF.

The CDR3 region is CASSLGLGSMDYGYTF. The CDR3 DNA reads as TGTGCCAGCAGCTTAGGACTGGGCTCGATGGACTATGGCTACACCTTC. This rearrangement joins TRBV11-2 to TRBJ1-2; D unclear. The germline V and J ends were trimmed by 1 base and 3 bases, with 15 bases remaining between them. CDR3 length: 16 residues. Germline CDR1 is SGHAT and CDR2 is FQNNGV.

CDR3 sequence (DNA): TGTGCCAGCAGCTCCCTCCCAGAGGGGACTGAAGCTTTCTTT. This codes for CASSSLPEGTEAFF. This chain joins TRBV7-8 and TRBJ1-1; D perhaps matches TRBD1 (5 bases). This CDR3 contains 14 residues. Between the trimmed V and J ends, which lost 4 bases and 5 bases, there was a span of 14 bases. Germline assignment: CDR1 SGHVS and CDR2 FQNEAQ.

The CDR3: CASPHRPSGYGYTF. The DNA of the CDR3 is TGTGCCTCCCCCCATAGGCCCTCGGGCTATGGCTACACCTTC. This chain connects TRBV30 to TRBJ1-2; no clear D gene. CDR1 is GTSNPN and CDR2 is SVGIG in the germline V gene (reference sequence). This CDR3 contains 14 residues. Trimming took off 7 bases at V and 4 bases at J, with 19 bases between the two ends.

This clone showed up just a few times. The V gene is TRBV7-8, the J gene TRBJ1-1; TRBD1 matches 7 bases. Unmatched junction bases numbered 6, after V lost 5 bases and J lost 3 bases. There are 14 residues in the CDR3. CDR1 is SGHVS and CDR2 is FQNEAQ in the germline V gene. The CDR3 sequence is CASSRRTGDTEAFF. Written as DNA, the CDR3 is TGTGCCAGCAGCCGCCGAACAGGGGACACTGAAGCTTTCTTT.

Only one count was recorded for this clone. V is TRBV6-5 and J is TRBJ2-7; 7 positions agree with TRBD2. From germline, CDR1 is MNHEY and CDR2 SVGAGI. The junction had 6 bases not matched to a gene; V was cut back by 7 bases and J by 0 bases. The CDR3 has 14 amino acids. This chain's CDR3 is CASTPSGISYEQYF. CDR3 nucleotides: TGTGCCAGCACCCCAAGCGGGATCTCCTACGAGCAGTACTTC.

The rearrangement links TRBV6-6 to TRBJ1-5; D is unclear. Germline V lookup: CDR1 MNHNY, CDR2 SVGAGI (reference sequence). The CDR3 runs 16 residues. V lost 0 bases and J 0 bases, leaving 9 bases between the germline ends. CDR3: CASSYSPTSSNQPQHF. The CDR3 nucleotides are TGTGCCAGCAGTTACTCCCCGACGTCTAGCAATCAGCCCCAGCATTTT.